A selection of T cell receptor beta chains follows, all from one sample in a study of shared clonotypes between healthy human individuals. Some clones are missing from TCRdb's copy, which holds only in-frame ones; the method was immunoSEQ multiplex PCR. The sample contains about 110,000 clones, 68% of which appear only once. Sequenced material: memory CD8+ T cells sorted from blood. Receptor source: a woman in her 30s in good health. Each CDR3 is given with its conserved first and last residue. The order of the fields is clone size, J gene, V gene, D gene, CDR3 DNA, CDR3 protein. The D gene is left open where the match is weak. Only some rows state a clone size, as once, few, many or a class for expanded clones.

. | TRBJ2-1 | TRBV27 | . | TGTGCCAGCAGCCCCGAGGACTACGACAATGAGCAGTTCTTC | CASSPEDYDNEQFF
. | TRBJ2-7 | TRBV10-3 | TRBD2 | TGTGCCATCGGGTCTCAGCGGGAGGGCTACGAGCAGTACTTC | CAIGSQREGYEQYF
. | TRBJ2-7 | TRBV4-2 | . | TGTGCCAGCAGCCAAGTTGGGGCTGAGTACGGCGAGCAGTACTTC | CASSQVGAEYGEQYF
. | TRBJ2-1 | TRBV4-1 | . | TGCGCCAGCAGCCAAGCGACTGGAAGACCGAGCTCCTACAATGAGCAGTTCTTC | CASSQATGRPSSYNEQFF
. | TRBJ2-2 | TRBV15 | TRBD2 | TGTGCCACCCCGGGACTACCCGGGGAGCTGTTTTTT | CATPGLPGELFF
. | TRBJ2-2 | TRBV11-2 | . | TGTGCCAGCAGCTTAGATGTGAACACCGGGGAGCTGTTTTTT | CASSLDVNTGELFF
. | TRBJ2-6 | TRBV2 | . | TGTGCCAGCAGTGAAAGGTCTGGGGCCAACGTCCTGACTTTC | CASSERSGANVLTF
. | TRBJ2-3 | TRBV28 | TRBD2 | TGTGCCAGCAGACCTATTGGGGAGGGAGGCACAGATACGCAGTATTTT | CASRPIGEGGTDTQYF
. | TRBJ1-5 | TRBV19 | . | TGTGCCAGTAGTATTAACAGCTATAGCAATCAGCCCCAGCATTTT | CASSINSYSNQPQHF
. | TRBJ2-7 | TRBV4-2 | TRBD2 | TGTGCCAGCAGCCAAGGGGGACTAGGGGCCTACGAGCAGTACTTC | CASSQGGLGAYEQYF
. | TRBJ2-7 | TRBV20-1 | . | TGCAGTGCTAGCAAAGACTACGAGCAGTACTTC | CSASKDYEQYF
. | TRBJ2-7 | TRBV13 | TRBD2 | TGTGCCAGCAGCAGTCGGGGGGGGACTCCCTACGAGCAGTACTTC | CASSSRGGTPYEQYF
many | TRBJ2-1 | TRBV29-1 | . | TGCAGCGTTGAAGGACCTTTCGGCTCCTACAATGAGCAGTTCTTC | CSVEGPFGSYNEQFF
few | TRBJ2-7 | TRBV30 | . | TGTGCCTGGAGTGTAGGCGCGGGCGCCTACGAGCAGTACTTC | CAWSVGAGAYEQYF
many | TRBJ1-5 | TRBV5-6 | TRBD1 | TGTGCCAGCAGCTCGACAGGGTCAGGCAATCAGCCCCAGCATTTT | CASSSTGSGNQPQHF
. | TRBJ1-4 | TRBV27 | . | TGTGCCAGCAGTCCCCGCCGGGACTATGAAAAACTGTTTTTT | CASSPRRDYEKLFF
. | TRBJ2-1 | TRBV18 | TRBD2 | TGTGCCAGCTCACCACTCCCGGGACTAGCTTTCGAGGAGCAGTTCTTC | CASSPLPGLAFEEQFF
few | TRBJ1-3 | TRBV30 | . | TGTGCCTGGAGTGTAGGTAGAGCGCCTGGAAACACCATATATTTT | CAWSVGRAPGNTIYF
. | TRBJ1-1 | TRBV6-5 | . | TGTGCCAGCAGTTACGCCGAAACTGAAGCTTTCTTT | CASSYAETEAFF
many | TRBJ1-2 | TRBV6-5 | . | TGTGCCAGCAGACATAATGATGGCTACACCTTC | CASRHNDGYTF
. | TRBJ2-1 | TRBV25-1 | . | TGTGCCAGCAGTGAACGTTCAGGGGAGGCCTCTGGCAATGAGCAGTTCTTC | CASSERSGEASGNEQFF
. | TRBJ2-3 | TRBV2 | TRBD1 | TGTGCCAGCAGTGAAGCGTGGACAGGGGGCCACTATTTT | CASSEAWTGGHYF
. | TRBJ1-1 | TRBV29-1 | . | TGCAGCGCCCCGGGGAACACTGAAGCTTTCTTT | CSAPGNTEAFF
. | TRBJ2-3 | TRBV9 | . | TGTGCCAGCAGCGAATCCGGCACCCAGGATACGCAGTATTTT | CASSESGTQDTQYF
few | TRBJ2-2 | TRBV7-3 | . | TGTGCCAGCAGCTTCGGCGGGGAGCTGTTTTTT | CASSFGGELFF
. | TRBJ1-5 | TRBV4-1 | . | TGCGCCAGCAGCCAAGTCTCCCCCATTGGTTGGCAGCCCCAGCATTTT | CASSQVSPIGWQPQHF
many | TRBJ1-1 | TRBV14 | TRBD1 | TGTGCCAGCAGCCACGGTTATGGGACAGGGGCCGAGGAAGCTTTCTTT | CASSHGYGTGAEEAFF
. | TRBJ1-5 | TRBV7-8 | TRBD1 | TGTGCCAGCAGCAACCGGTGGCGGGACAGTAGCAATCAGCCCCAGCATTTT | CASSNRWRDSSNQPQHF
once | TRBJ1-1 | TRBV10-3 | . | TGTGCCATCAGGGAAAAGACAGGGAACACTGAAGCTTTCTTT | CAIREKTGNTEAFF
. | TRBJ2-6 | TRBV7-2 | TRBD1 | TGTGCCAGCAAATTATTTAGGGGGCTCGGGGCCAACGTCCTGACTTTC | CASKLFRGLGANVLTF
. | TRBJ1-4 | TRBV4-2 | . | TGTGCCAGCAGCCAAGAGTCCGCGAGTACAACTAATGAAAAACTGTTTTTT | CASSQESASTTNEKLFF
. | TRBJ1-5 | TRBV25-1 | TRBD1 | TGTGCCAGCAGTGGAGGACAGGGGGGCAATCAGCCCCAGCATTTT | CASSGGQGGNQPQHF
. | TRBJ1-1 | TRBV29-1 | . | TGCAGCGTTGAAATGAGGGAGGGGACTGAAGCTTTCTTT | CSVEMREGTEAFF
. | TRBJ1-1 | TRBV5-1 | TRBD1 | TGCGCCAGCCGAACAGGGGAGGCGAACACTGAAGCTTTCTTT | CASRTGEANTEAFF
. | TRBJ2-7 | TRBV5-1 | . | TGCGCCAGCAGCTTGGTTGCGGGGACCTACGAGCAGTACTTC | CASSLVAGTYEQYF
. | TRBJ1-1 | TRBV11-2 | . | TGTGCCAGCAGGCGGGTAGCGAACACTGAAGCTTTCTTT | CASRRVANTEAFF
. | TRBJ1-2 | TRBV2 | TRBD1 | TGTGCCAGCAGTGGCCGGGACAGGGGGCGCGATGGCTACACCTTC | CASSGRDRGRDGYTF
. | TRBJ1-1 | TRBV28 | . | TGTGCCAGCAGTTTCCACCGGAGAGGTACCGAAGCTTTCTTT | CASSFHRRGTEAFF
many | TRBJ1-1 | TRBV6-1 | . | TGTGCCAGCAGTGAAGCCCTCGACAGTGTCTCTGAAGCTTTCTTT | CASSEALDSVSEAFF
. | TRBJ2-6 | TRBV19 | . | TGTGCCAGTAGTATGGACGGGTCTATTTCTGGGGCCAACGTCCTGACTTTC | CASSMDGSISGANVLTF
. | TRBJ1-5 | TRBV15 | . | TGTGCCACCAGCAGAGCTGATTACAGGTATAGCAATCAGCCCCAGCATTTT | CATSRADYRYSNQPQHF
many | TRBJ1-5 | TRBV2 | . | TGTGCCAGCCGTCTCGCGGGGGGCGGCAATCAGCCCCAGCATTTT | CASRLAGGGNQPQHF
once | TRBJ1-1 | TRBV28 | . | TGTGCCAGCAGTACCGCAGGGTTCGGGGGGAACACTGAAGCTTTCTTT | CASSTAGFGGNTEAFF
. | TRBJ1-1 | TRBV5-4 | . | TGTGCCAGCAGCTTTGAGTTTCGGGAGCGGAACACTGAAGCTTTCTTT | CASSFEFRERNTEAFF
. | TRBJ2-7 | TRBV7-6 | . | TGTGCCAGCAGCCAAGAGGCCGGGATGGGGCCCTACGAGCAGTACTTC | CASSQEAGMGPYEQYF
. | TRBJ2-7 | TRBV14 | TRBD2 | TGTGCCAGCAGCCTCCTGACTAGCGGGAGATTCAACGAGCAGTACTTC | CASSLLTSGRFNEQYF
. | TRBJ2-7 | TRBV10-2 | . | TGCGCCAGCAGTGAGACCCTACAGGGATACTACGAGCAGTACTTC | CASSETLQGYYEQYF
. | TRBJ2-1 | TRBV21-1 | . | TGTGCCAGCAGCAAAGGGAGCAGGGGGCAAGAAAATGAGCAGTTCTTC | CASSKGSRGQENEQFF
few | TRBJ2-2 | TRBV9 | TRBD2 | TGTGCCAGCAGCCCACCAGCGGGAGGGACGGTCGGGGAGCTGTTTTTT | CASSPPAGGTVGELFF
. | TRBJ2-6 | TRBV4-1 | . | TGCGCCAGCAGCCAAGGTGGTAACTCTGGGGCCAACGTCCTGACTTTC | CASSQGGNSGANVLTF
. | TRBJ2-5 | TRBV15 | TRBD2 | TGTGCCACCAGCAGGGATCTAGCGGGTGGATTTGAGACCCAGTACTTC | CATSRDLAGGFETQYF